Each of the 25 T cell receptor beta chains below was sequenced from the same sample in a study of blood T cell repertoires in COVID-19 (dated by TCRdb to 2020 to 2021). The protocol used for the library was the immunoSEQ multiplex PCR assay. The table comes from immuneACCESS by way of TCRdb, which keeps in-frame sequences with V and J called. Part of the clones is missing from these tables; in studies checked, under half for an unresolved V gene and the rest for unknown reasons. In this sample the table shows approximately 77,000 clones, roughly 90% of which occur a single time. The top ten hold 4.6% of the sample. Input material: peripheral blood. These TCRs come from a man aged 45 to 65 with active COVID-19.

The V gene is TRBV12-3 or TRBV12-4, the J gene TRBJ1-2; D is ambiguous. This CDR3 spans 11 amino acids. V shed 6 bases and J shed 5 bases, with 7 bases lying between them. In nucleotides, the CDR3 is TGTGCCAGCAGCTCCGGGTATGGCTACACCTTC. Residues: CASSSGYGYTF.

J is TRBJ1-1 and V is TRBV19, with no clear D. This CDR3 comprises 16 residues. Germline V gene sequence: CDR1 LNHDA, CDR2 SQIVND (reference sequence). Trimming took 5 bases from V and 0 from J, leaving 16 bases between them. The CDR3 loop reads CASSLGRVAVNTEAFF. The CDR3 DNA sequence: TGTGCCAGTAGTCTCGGGAGGGTCGCGGTGAACACTGAAGCTTTCTTT. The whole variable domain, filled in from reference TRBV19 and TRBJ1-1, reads DGGITQSPKYLFRKEGQNVTLSCEQNLNHDAMYWYRQDPGQGLRLIYYSQIVNDFQKGDIAEGYSVSREKKESFPLTVTSAQKNPTAFYLCASSLGRVAVNTEAFFGQGTRLTVV.

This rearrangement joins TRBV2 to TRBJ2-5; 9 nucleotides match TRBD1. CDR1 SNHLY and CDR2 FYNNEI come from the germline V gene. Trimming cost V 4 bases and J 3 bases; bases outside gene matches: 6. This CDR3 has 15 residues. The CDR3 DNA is TGTGCCAGCAGTGTGTGGGACAGGGAGAAAGAGACCCAGTACTTC. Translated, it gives CASSVWDREKETQYF.

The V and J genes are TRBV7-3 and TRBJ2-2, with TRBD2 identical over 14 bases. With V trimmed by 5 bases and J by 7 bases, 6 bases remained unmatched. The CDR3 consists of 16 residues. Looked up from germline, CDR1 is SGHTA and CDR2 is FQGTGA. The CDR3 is CASSRGTSGRGGELFF. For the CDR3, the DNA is TGTGCCAGCAGCCGCGGGACTAGCGGGAGAGGCGGGGAGCTGTTTTTT.

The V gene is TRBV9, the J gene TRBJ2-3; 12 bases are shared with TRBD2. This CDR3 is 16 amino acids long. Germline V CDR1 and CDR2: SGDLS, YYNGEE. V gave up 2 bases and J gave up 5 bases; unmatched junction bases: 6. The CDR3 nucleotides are TGTGCCAGCAGCGTGCTAGCGGGGGGGCTCGGAGATACGCAGTATTTT. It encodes CASSVLAGGLGDTQYF.

The CDR3, as DNA: TGTGCCAGCAGCGCCGGGAGCTCCTACGAGCAGTACTTC. It encodes CASSAGSSYEQYF. The rearrangement links TRBV9 to TRBJ2-7, with TRBD2 as a possible D gene (6 bases). Per the germline V gene, CDR1 is SGDLS and CDR2 is YYNGEE. The CDR3 has 13 amino acids. Trimming removed 3 bases from V and 0 bases from J, with 7 bases in between. Filled out from reference TRBV9 and TRBJ2-7, the complete variable domain reads DSGVTQTPKHLITATGQRVTLRCSPRSGDLSVYWYQQSLDQGLQFLIQYYNGEERAKGNILERFSAQQFPDLHSELNLSSLELGDSALYFCASSAGSSYEQYFGPGTRLTVT.

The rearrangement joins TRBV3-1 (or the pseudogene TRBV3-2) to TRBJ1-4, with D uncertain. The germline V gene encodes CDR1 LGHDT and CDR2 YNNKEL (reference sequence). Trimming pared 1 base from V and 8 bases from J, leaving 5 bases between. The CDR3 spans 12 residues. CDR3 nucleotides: TGTGCCAGCAGCCAAGGGAGGGAAAAACTGTTTTTT. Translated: CASSQGREKLFF.

CDR3 residues: CASSHEGRGPETQYF. The CDR3 nucleotides read TGCGCCAGCAGCCATGAGGGGCGGGGGCCGGAGACCCAGTACTTC. The rearrangement links TRBV4-1 to TRBJ2-5; D perhaps matches TRBD2 (7 bases). Germline loops: CDR1 MGHRA, CDR2 YSYEKL. This CDR3 contains 15 residues. Trimming pared 3 bases from V and 5 bases from J, leaving 16 bases between.

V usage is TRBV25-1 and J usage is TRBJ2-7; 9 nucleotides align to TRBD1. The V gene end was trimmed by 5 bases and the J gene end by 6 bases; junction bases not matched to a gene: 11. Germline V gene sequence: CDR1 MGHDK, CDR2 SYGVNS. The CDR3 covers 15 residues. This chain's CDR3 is CASSPAGTGSLEQYF. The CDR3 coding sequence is TGTGCCAGCAGTCCCGCCGGGACAGGGAGTCTCGAGCAGTACTTC.

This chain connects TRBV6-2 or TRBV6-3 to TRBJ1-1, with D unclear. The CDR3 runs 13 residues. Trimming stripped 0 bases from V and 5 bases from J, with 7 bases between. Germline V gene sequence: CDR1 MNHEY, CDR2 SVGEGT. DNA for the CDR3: TGTGCCAGCAGTTACTCGACGGGTACTGAAGCTTTCTTT. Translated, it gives CASSYSTGTEAFF.

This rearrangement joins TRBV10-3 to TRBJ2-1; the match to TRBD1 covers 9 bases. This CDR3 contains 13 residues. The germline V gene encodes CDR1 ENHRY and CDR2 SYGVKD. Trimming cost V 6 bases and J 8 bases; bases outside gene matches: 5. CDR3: CAIRGQGGDEQFF. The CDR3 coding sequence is TGTGCCATCAGGGGACAGGGTGGGGATGAGCAGTTCTTC.

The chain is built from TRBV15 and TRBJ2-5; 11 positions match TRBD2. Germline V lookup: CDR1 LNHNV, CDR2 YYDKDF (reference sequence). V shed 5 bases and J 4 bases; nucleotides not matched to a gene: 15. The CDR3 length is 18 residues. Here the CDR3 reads CATSGPGTSGVVGETQYF. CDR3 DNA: TGTGCCACCAGCGGGCCCGGGACTAGCGGTGTCGTGGGAGAGACCCAGTACTTC.

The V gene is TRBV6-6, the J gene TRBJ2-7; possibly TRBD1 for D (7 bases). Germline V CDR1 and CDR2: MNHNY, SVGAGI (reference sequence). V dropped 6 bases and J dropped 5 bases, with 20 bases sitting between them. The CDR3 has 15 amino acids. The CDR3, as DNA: TGTGCCAGCAGCCATCCGCCTGCCAGGGGGGACGAGCAGTACTTC. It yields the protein CASSHPPARGDEQYF.

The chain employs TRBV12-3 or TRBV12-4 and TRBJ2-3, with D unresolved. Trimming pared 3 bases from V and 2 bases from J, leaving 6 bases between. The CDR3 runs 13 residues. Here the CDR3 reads CASSFPSTDTQYF. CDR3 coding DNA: TGTGCCAGCAGTTTCCCATCCACAGATACGCAGTATTTT.

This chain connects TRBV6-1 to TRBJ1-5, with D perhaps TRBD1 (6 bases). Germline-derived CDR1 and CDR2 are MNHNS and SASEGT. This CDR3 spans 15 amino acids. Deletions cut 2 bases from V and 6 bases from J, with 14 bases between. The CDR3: CASSETVQGRQPQHF. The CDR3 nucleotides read TGTGCCAGCAGTGAAACAGTACAGGGCCGTCAGCCCCAGCATTTT.

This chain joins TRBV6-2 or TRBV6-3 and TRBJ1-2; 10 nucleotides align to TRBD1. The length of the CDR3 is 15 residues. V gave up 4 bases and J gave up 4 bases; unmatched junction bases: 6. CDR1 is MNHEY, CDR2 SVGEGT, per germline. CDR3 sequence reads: CASSSRDRGTYGYTF. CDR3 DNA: TGTGCCAGCAGTTCCCGGGACAGGGGTACCTATGGCTACACCTTC.

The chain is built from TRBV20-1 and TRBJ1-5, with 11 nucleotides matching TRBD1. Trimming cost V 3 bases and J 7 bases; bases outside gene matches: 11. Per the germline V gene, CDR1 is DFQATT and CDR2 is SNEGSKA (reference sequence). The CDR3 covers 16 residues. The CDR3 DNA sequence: TGCAGTGCTAGTCCAGCGGGGACAGGGGGTTCGCAGCCCCAGCATTTT. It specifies CSASPAGTGGSQPQHF.

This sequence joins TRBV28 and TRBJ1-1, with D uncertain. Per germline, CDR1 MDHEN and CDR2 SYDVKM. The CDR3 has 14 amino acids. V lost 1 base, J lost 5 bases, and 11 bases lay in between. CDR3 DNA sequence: TGTGCCAGCAGTTTATTGGAGGGTCAAACTGAAGCTTTCTTT. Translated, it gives CASSLLEGQTEAFF.

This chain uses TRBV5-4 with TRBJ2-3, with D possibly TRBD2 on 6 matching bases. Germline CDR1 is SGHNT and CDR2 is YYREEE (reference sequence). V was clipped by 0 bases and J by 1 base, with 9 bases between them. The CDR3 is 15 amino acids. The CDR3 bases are TGTGCCAGCAGCTTGGGACTAGAGGGCACAGATACGCAGTATTTT. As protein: CASSLGLEGTDTQYF.

The CDR3 coding sequence is TGTGCCAGCAGTTACACCGGACAGCGCTACGAGCAGTACTTC. Translated, it gives CASSYTGQRYEQYF. The chain employs TRBV6-6 and TRBJ2-7, with D tentatively TRBD1 (6 bases). Trimming cost V 2 bases and J 3 bases, with 11 bases left between them. Germline V gene sequence: CDR1 MNHNY, CDR2 SVGAGI (reference sequence). The CDR3 is 14 residues long.

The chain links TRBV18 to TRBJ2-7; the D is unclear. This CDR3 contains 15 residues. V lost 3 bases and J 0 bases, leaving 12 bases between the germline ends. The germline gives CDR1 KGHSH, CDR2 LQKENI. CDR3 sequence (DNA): TGTGCCAGCTCACCGGGCAGCTCAAACTCCTACGAGCAGTACTTC. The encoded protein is CASSPGSSNSYEQYF. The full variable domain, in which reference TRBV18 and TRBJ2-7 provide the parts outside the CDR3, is NAGVMQNPRHLVRRRGQEARLRCSPMKGHSHVYWYRQLPEEGLKFMVYLQKENIIDESGMPKERFSAEFPKEGPSILRIQQVVRGDSAAYFCASSPGSSNSYEQYFGPGTRLTVT.

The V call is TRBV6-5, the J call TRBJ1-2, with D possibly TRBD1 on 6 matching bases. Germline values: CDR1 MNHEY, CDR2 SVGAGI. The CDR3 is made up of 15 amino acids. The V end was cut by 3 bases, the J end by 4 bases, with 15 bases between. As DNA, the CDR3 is TGTGCCAGCAGTTATAAGCAGGGGAGTTTCTATGGCTACACCTTC. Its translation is CASSYKQGSFYGYTF.

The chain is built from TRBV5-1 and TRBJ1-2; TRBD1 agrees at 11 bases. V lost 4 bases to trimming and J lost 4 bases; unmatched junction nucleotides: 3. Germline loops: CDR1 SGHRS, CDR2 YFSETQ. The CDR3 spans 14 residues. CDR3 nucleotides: TGCGCCAGCAGCCCGGGACAGGGGGTCTATGGCTACACCTTC. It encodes CASSPGQGVYGYTF.

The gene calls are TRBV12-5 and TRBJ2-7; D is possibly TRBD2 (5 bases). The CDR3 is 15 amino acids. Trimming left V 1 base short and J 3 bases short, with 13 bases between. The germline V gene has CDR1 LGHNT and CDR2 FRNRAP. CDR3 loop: CASGLGRDGLYEQYF. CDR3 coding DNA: TGTGCTAGTGGTTTGGGACGGGATGGCCTCTACGAGCAGTACTTC.

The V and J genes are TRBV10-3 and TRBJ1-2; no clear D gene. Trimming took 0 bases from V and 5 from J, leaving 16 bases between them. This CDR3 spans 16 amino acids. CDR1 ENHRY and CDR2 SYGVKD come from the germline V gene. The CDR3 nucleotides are TGTGCCATCAGTGAGTCTTACGGACTTAAGGTATATGGCTACACCTTC. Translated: CAISESYGLKVYGYTF.